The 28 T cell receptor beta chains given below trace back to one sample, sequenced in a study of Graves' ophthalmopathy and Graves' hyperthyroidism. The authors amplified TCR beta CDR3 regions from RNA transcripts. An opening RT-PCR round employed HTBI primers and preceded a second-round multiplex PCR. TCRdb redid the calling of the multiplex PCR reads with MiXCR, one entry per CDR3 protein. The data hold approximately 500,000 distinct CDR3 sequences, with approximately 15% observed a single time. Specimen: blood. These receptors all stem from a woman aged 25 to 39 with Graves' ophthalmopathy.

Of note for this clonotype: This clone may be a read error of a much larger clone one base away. Written as DNA, the CDR3 is TGTGCCAGCAGTTTGGGACAGGGGATGACCAGGGAGCTGTTTTTT. This encodes CASSLGQGMTRELFF. The chain couples TRBV12-3 or TRBV12-4 to TRBJ2-2, with 10 bases that match TRBD1. The junction had 7 bases not matched to a gene; V was cut back by 3 bases and J by 9 bases. CDR3 length: 15 residues.

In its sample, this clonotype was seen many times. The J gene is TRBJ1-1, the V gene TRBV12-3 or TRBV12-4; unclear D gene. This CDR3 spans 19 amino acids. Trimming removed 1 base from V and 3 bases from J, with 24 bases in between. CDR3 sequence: CASSLVWGRPPGLDTEAFF. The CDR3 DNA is TGTGCCAGCAGTTTAGTGTGGGGTAGGCCACCGGGCTTAGACACTGAAGCTTTCTTT.

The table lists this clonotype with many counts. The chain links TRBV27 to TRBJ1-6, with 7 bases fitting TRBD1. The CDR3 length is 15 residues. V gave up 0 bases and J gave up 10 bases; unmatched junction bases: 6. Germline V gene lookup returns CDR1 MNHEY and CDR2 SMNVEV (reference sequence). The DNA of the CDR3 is TGTGCCAGCAGTTTATCAGGAGGGGGCAGCTCACCCCTCCACTTT. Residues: CASSLSGGGSSPLHF.

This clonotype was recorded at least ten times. CDR3 sequence (DNA): TGTGCCAGCACCCCCAGCAGGGGGCTTGGAAACACCATATATTTT. Its protein product is CASTPSRGLGNTIYF. The V gene is TRBV12-3 or TRBV12-4, the J gene TRBJ1-3; 8 bases agree with TRBD1. There are 15 residues in the CDR3. Trimming at V came to 7 bases and at J to 3 bases, leaving 8 bases not matched to a gene.

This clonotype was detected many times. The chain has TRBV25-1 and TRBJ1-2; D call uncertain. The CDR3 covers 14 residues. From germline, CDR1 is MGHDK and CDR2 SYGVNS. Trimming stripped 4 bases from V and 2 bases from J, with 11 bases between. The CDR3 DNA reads TGTGCCAGCAGTGGGCACGGACCCAACTATGGCTACACCTTC. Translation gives CASSGHGPNYGYTF.

The CDR3 DNA reads TGTGCCTGGAGTGTACGGACCGAGAGGCCCCAGCATTTT. It yields the protein CAWSVRTERPQHF. The V and J genes are TRBV30 and TRBJ1-5; no clear D. The CDR3 sequence is 13 residues long. The V end lost 0 bases, the J end lost 9 bases, and 12 bases lay between the germline ends. Germline V gives CDR1 GTSNPN, CDR2 SVGIG (reference sequence).

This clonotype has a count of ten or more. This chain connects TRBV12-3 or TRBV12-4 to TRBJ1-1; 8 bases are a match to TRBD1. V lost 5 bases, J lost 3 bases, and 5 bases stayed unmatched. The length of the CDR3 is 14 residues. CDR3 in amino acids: CASSLQGAYTEAFF. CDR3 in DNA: TGTGCCAGCAGTCTTCAGGGGGCGTACACTGAAGCTTTCTTT.

CDR3 protein: CAWSPERGGPGANVLTF. DNA of the CDR3: TGTGCCTGGAGTCCCGAGCGGGGGGGCCCCGGGGCCAACGTCCTGACTTTC. J is TRBJ2-6 and V is TRBV30; the match to TRBD2 covers 10 bases. The CDR3 covers 17 residues. Germline trimming cut 2 bases from V and 4 bases from J; bases unmatched to any gene: 8. Germline CDR1 GTSNPN, CDR2 SVGIG (reference sequence). Variable domain in full (rest from reference TRBV30 and TRBJ2-6): SQTIHQWPATLVQPVGSPLSLECTVEGTSNPNLYWYRQAAGRGLQLLFYSVGIGQISSEVPQNLSASRPQDRQFILSSKKLLLSDSGFYLCAWSPERGGPGANVLTFGAGSRLTVL.

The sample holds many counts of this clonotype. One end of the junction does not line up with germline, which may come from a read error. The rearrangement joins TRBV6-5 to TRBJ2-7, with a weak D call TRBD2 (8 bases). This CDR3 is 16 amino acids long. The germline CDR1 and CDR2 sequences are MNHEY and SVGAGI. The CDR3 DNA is TGTGCCAGCAGCTACTCGGAGGGGGCAGGGACTAGAGAGCAGTACTTC. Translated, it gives CASSYSEGAGTREQYF.

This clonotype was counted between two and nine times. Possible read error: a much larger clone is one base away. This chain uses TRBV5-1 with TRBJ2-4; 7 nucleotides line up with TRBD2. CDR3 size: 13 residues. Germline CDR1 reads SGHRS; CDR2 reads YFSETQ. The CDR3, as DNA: TGCGCCAGCAGCCGACTAGCTGCGGACATTAAGTACTTC. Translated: CASSRLAADIKYF. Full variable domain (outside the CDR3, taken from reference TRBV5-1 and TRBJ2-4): KAGVTQTPRYLIKTRGQQVTLSCSPISGHRSVSWYQQTPGQGLQFLFEYFSETQRNKGNFPGRFSGRQFSNSRSEMNVSTLELGDSALYLCASSRLAADIKYFGAGTRLSVL.

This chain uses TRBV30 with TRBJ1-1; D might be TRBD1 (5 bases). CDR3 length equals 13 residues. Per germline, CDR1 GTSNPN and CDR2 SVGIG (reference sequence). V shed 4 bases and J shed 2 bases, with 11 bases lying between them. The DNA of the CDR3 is TGTGCCTGGACCCCAGGGTTTAACACTGAAGCTTTCTTT. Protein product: CAWTPGFNTEAFF.

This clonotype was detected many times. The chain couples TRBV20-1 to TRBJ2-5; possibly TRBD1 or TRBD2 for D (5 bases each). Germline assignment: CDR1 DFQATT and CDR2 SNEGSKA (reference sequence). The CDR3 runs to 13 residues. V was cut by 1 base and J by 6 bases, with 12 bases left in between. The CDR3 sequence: CSARAGGVKTQYF. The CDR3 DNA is TGCAGTGCTAGAGCTGGGGGTGTGAAGACCCAGTACTTC.

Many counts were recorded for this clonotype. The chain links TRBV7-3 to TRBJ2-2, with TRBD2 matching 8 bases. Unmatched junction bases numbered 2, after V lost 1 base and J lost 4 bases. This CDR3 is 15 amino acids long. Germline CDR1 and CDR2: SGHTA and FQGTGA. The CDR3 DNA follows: TGTGCCAGCAGCTTAAACGGGAGGGGCACCGGGGAGCTGTTTTTT. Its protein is CASSLNGRGTGELFF.

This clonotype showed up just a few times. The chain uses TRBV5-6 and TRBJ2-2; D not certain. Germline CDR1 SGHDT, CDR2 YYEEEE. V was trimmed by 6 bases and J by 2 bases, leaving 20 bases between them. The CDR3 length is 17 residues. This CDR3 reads CASNSQTQAVNTGELFF. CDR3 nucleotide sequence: TGTGCCAGCAACTCCCAAACCCAGGCGGTAAACACCGGGGAGCTGTTTTTT.

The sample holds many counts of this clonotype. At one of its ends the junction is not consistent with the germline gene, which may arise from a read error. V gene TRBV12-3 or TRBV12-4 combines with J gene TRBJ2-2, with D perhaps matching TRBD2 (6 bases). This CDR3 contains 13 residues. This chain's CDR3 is CASSESGTGGLFF. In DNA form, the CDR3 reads TGTGCCAGCAGTGAATCGGGTACCGGGGGGCTGTTTTTT.

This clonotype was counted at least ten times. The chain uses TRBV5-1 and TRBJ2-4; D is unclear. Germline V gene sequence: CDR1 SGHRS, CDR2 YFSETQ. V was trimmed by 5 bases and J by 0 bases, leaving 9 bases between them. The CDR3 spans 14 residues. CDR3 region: CASSPELAKNIQYF. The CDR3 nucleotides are TGCGCCAGCAGTCCAGAGTTAGCCAAAAACATTCAGTACTTC.

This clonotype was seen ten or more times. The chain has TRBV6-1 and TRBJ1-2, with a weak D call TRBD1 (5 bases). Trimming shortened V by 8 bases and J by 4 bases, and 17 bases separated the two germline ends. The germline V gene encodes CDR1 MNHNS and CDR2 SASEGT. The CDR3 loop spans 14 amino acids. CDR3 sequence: CASPRAGRGYGYTF. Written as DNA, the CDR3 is TGTGCCAGCCCTCGGGCGGGACGCGGCTATGGCTACACCTTC.

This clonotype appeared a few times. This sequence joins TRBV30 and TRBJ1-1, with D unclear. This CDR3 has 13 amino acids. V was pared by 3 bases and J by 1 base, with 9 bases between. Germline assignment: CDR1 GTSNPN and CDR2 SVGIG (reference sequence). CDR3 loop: CAWSWVRNTEAFF. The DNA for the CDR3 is TGTGCCTGGAGCTGGGTAAGGAACACTGAAGCTTTCTTT.

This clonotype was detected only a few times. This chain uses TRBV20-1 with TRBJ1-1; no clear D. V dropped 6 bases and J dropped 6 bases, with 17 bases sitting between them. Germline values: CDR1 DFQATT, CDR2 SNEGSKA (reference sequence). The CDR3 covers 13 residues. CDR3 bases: TGCAGTGCCGAAGGAGGGATTTTCGCTGAAGCTTTCTTT. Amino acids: CSAEGGIFAEAFF.

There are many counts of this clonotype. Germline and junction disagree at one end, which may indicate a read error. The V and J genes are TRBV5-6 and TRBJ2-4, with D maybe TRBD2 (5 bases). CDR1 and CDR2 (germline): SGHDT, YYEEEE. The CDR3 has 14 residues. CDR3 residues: CASSLNPRAPLRNF. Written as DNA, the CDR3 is TGTGCCAGCAGCTTGAACCCGAGGGCTCCTCTGCGTAACTTC.

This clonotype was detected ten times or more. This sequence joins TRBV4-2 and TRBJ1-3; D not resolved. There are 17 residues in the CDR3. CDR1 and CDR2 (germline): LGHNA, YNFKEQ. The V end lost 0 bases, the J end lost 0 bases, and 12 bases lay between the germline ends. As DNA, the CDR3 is TGTGCCAGCAGCCAAGATGCTGTAGGCCTCTCTGGAAACACCATATATTTT. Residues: CASSQDAVGLSGNTIYF.

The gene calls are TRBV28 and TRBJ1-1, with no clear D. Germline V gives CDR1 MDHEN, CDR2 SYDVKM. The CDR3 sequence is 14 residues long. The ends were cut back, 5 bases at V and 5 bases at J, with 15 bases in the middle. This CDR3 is CASSEFGGWTEAFF. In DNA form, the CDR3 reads TGTGCCAGCAGTGAATTCGGAGGTTGGACTGAAGCTTTCTTT.

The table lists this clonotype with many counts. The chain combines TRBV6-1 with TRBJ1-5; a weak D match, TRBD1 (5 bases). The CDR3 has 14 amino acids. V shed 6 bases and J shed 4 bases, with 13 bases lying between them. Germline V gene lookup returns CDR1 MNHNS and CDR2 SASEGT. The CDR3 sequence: CASSSRGANQPQHF. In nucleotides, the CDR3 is TGTGCCAGCAGCTCGAGAGGGGCTAATCAGCCCCAGCATTTT.

The CDR3 region has the DNA TGTGCCAGCAGCCGGCTGGCCCAAGAGACCCAGTACTTC. It translates to CASSRLAQETQYF. The rearrangement links TRBV12-3 or TRBV12-4 to TRBJ2-5; D is unclear. This CDR3 region has 13 residues. Trimming took 6 bases from V and 1 from J, leaving 9 bases between them.

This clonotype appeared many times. Here the CDR3 DNA reads TGTGCCACCAGTGATTTGAGAGCCACAGATACGCAGTATTTT. This encodes CATSDLRATDTQYF. The V and J genes are TRBV24-1 and TRBJ2-3; D not certain. V gave up 0 bases and J gave up 2 bases, with 5 bases separating them. CDR3 length: 14 amino acids. Germline values: CDR1 KGHDR, CDR2 SFDVKD.

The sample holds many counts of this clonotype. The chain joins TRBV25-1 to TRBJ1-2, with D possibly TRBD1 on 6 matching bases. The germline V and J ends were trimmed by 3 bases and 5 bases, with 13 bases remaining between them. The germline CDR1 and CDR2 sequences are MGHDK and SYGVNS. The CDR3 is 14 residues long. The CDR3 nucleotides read TGTGCCAGCAGTGACCCCGGACAGTTTTATGGCTACACCTTC. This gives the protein CASSDPGQFYGYTF.

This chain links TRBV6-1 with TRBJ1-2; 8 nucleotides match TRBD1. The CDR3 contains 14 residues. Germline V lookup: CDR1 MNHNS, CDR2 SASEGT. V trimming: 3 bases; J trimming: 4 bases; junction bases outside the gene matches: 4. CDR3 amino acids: CASSDRTGSYGYTF. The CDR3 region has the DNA TGTGCCAGCAGTGACAGGACAGGGAGCTATGGCTACACCTTC.

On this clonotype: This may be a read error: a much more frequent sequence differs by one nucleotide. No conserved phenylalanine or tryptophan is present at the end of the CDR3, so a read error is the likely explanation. The CDR3 DNA follows: TGCGCCAGCAGCCAAAGGGACAGGGAGTATAGCAATCAGCCCCAGCATGTT. Translating it yields CASSQRDREYSNQPQHV. The chain couples TRBV4-1 to TRBJ1-5; 9 bases are shared with TRBD1. The V and J ends lost 2 bases and 0 bases, in that order; junction bases with no gene match: 5. CDR3 length: 17 amino acids. Germline loops: CDR1 MGHRA, CDR2 YSYEKL.